This entry concerns a single TCR beta chain. Some clones are missing from TCRdb's copy, which holds only in-frame ones; the method was immunoSEQ multiplex PCR. The data hold around 170,000 clones, with about four fifths observed a single time. The sample is drawn from a study of blood T cell repertoires in COVID-19. Study information: PBMCs, B-cell-depleted T cells, or T cells were the source of the cDNA or gDNA that made up the material.

Participants' reported clinical history set cohort assignment. With 1 base clipped from V and 5 bases from J, the junction kept 10 bases outside the gene matches. The CDR3 covers 18 residues. CDR1 and CDR2 from the germline V gene are SGHAT and FQNNGV. The V call is TRBV11-2, the J call TRBJ2-3; 12 nucleotides line up with TRBD2. The receptor's source is a man aged 45-65 years who had recovered from COVID-19. Sequencing used PBMCs or T cells enriched from blood (not recorded which). The CDR3 coding sequence is TGTGCCAGCAGCTTAGCAGCTAGCGGGGGGGCTGCGGGAGATACGCAGTATTTT. As protein: CASSLAASGGAAGDTQYF.